Presented here are 24 T cell receptor beta chains from one specimen sequenced in a study of persistence of HIV-infected CD4 T cells. Sequencing used immunoSEQ version 4 in survey mode. This table comes from immunoSEQ multiplex PCR, and its TCRdb copy is limited to in-frame clones, with some not included. The repertoire holds over 6,000 clones, about four fifths seen once, with 66% in the top ten. Their antigen targets remain unknown. Cells were stimulated with CMV-infected fibroblast lysates at about 9.4 ug/mL. Responding CD4+ T cells were sorted by upregulation of both CD40 ligand and CD69. Source: CD4+ T cells sorted from PBMCs after approximately 18-hour stimulation, taken from a patient who received antiretroviral therapy. The receptors shown here come from an adult woman with HIV who was CMV-seropositive.

V usage is TRBV5-1 and J usage is TRBJ2-3, with D maybe TRBD1 (5 bases). The CDR3 consists of 15 residues. CDR1 and CDR2 (germline): SGHRS, YFSETQ. Trimming shortened V by 3 bases and J by 3 bases, and 14 bases separated the two germline ends. The CDR3: CASSSGSSLTDTQYF. The CDR3 DNA is TGCGCCAGCAGCTCAGGGTCTTCACTTACAGATACGCAGTATTTT. The variable domain in full, with the rest retrieved from reference TRBV5-1 and TRBJ2-3, is KAGVTQTPRYLIKTRGQQVTLSCSPISGHRSVSWYQQTPGQGLQFLFEYFSETQRNKGNFPGRFSGRQFSNSRSEMNVSTLELGDSALYLCASSSGSSLTDTQYFGPGTRLTVL.

This chain connects TRBV7-9 to TRBJ2-1; tentative D call: TRBD2 (6 bases). The germline V and J ends were trimmed by 6 bases and 5 bases, with 14 bases remaining between them. The CDR3 covers 14 residues. The germline CDR1 and CDR2 sequences are SEHNR and FQNEAQ (reference sequence). The CDR3 DNA follows: TGTGCCAGCAGTCGGAGGGACTTAGACAATGAGCAGTTCTTC. Its translation is CASSRRDLDNEQFF.

V is TRBV10-3 and J is TRBJ2-1; 9 bases agree with TRBD2. The CDR3 length is 15 residues. Trimming cost V 7 bases and J 2 bases; bases outside gene matches: 6. CDR1 ENHRY and CDR2 SYGVKD come from the germline V gene. The CDR3 DNA reads TGTGCCATCAAAAGAGCGGGAGGTACCTACAATGAGCAGTTCTTC. Protein product: CAIKRAGGTYNEQFF.

The chain is built from TRBV9 and TRBJ2-3; a weak D match, TRBD1 (5 bases). CDR3 size: 14 residues. V was pared by 1 base and J by 4 bases, with 10 bases between. The germline V gene has CDR1 SGDLS and CDR2 YYNGEE. The CDR3 sequence: CASSVLGDADTQYF. CDR3 in DNA: TGTGCCAGCAGCGTATTAGGGGATGCAGATACGCAGTATTTT.

This clone has just a few counts. The rearrangement links TRBV3-1 (or the pseudogene TRBV3-2) to TRBJ2-2; possibly TRBD2 for D (5 bases). The V end lost 4 bases, the J end lost 9 bases, and 15 bases lay between the germline ends. Germline V gene lookup returns CDR1 LGHDT and CDR2 YNNKEL (reference sequence). The CDR3 loop spans 14 amino acids. The CDR3, as DNA: TGTGCCAGCAGCCCCTGGGCCGGAGGCAGGGAGCTGTTTTTT. Amino acids: CASSPWAGGRELFF.

This chain uses TRBV13 with TRBJ1-6; D is undetermined. The CDR3 runs to 13 residues. V dropped 2 bases and J dropped 10 bases, with 9 bases sitting between them. CDR1 is PRHDT, CDR2 FYEKMQ, per germline (reference sequence). The CDR3 is CASSLRSASPLHF. CDR3 DNA: TGTGCCAGCAGCTTAAGGTCAGCCTCACCCCTCCACTTT.

The chain joins TRBV27 to TRBJ2-7; the match to TRBD1 covers 7 bases. In germline, CDR1 is MNHEY, CDR2 SMNVEV (reference sequence). Losses at the gene ends were 0 bases for V and 4 bases for J; bases not matched to a gene: 9. The CDR3 consists of 16 residues. Here the CDR3 reads CASSLSRQGVVYEQYF. In DNA, the CDR3 is TGTGCCAGCAGTTTATCGCGTCAGGGGGTAGTATACGAGCAGTACTTC.

This clone was observed a single time. The rearrangement joins TRBV5-1 to TRBJ2-6, with TRBD1 matching 7 bases. The CDR3 is 16 amino acids. The V and J ends lost 4 bases and 2 bases, in that order; junction bases with no gene match: 6. Germline V gene sequence: CDR1 SGHRS, CDR2 YFSETQ. The CDR3 protein is CASSPGQEAGANVLTF. In DNA form, the CDR3 reads TGCGCCAGCAGCCCAGGACAGGAGGCTGGGGCCAACGTCCTGACTTTC.

The chain employs TRBV2 and TRBJ2-5, with D possibly matching TRBD2 (6 bases). CDR1 and CDR2 from the germline V gene are SNHLY and FYNNEI. V was clipped by 6 bases and J by 5 bases, with 13 bases between them. This CDR3 comprises 13 residues. CDR3 coding DNA: TGTGCCAGCAGCCTAGGGAGGAGGGAGACCCAGTACTTC. Translation: CASSLGRRETQYF.

This chain joins TRBV7-7 and TRBJ2-3; possible D gene TRBD1, 6 bases. V shed 0 bases and J shed 0 bases, with 16 bases lying between them. Germline V CDR1 and CDR2: SSHAT, FNYEAQ (reference sequence). This CDR3 region has 18 residues. The CDR3 reads CASSLAPRAGASTDTQYF. In DNA form, the CDR3 reads TGTGCCAGCAGCTTAGCGCCCCGGGCAGGGGCAAGCACAGATACGCAGTATTTT.

Written as DNA, the CDR3 is TGTGCCAGCTCACCAGGTCAGACAGATGAAGCTTTCTTT. Translating gives CASSPGQTDEAFF. The chain couples TRBV18 to TRBJ1-1; D possibly corresponds to TRBD1 (5 bases). Germline V gives CDR1 KGHSH, CDR2 LQKENI. The length of the CDR3 is 13 residues. V lost 2 bases to trimming and J lost 7 bases, with 11 bases between them.

The rearrangement joins TRBV5-6 to TRBJ2-7; D is unresolved. Looked up from germline, CDR1 is SGHDT and CDR2 is YYEEEE. The V end lost 0 bases, the J end lost 4 bases, and 8 bases lay between the germline ends. The CDR3 runs 13 residues. The chain's CDR3 is CASSLAAVYEQYF. CDR3 DNA: TGTGCCAGCAGCTTGGCCGCGGTATACGAGCAGTACTTC.

V and J are TRBV6-6 and TRBJ2-7; unclear D gene. Germline values: CDR1 MNHNY, CDR2 SVGAGI (reference sequence). The CDR3 has 11 residues. Between the trimmed V and J ends, which lost 6 bases and 2 bases, there was a span of 5 bases. CDR3 DNA: TGTGCCAGCAGCCCCGCCTACGAGCAGTACTTC. Its protein product is CASSPAYEQYF.

The V and J genes are TRBV19 and TRBJ2-7; no clear D gene. V dropped 3 bases and J dropped 2 bases, with 8 bases sitting between them. In germline, CDR1 is LNHDA, CDR2 SQIVND (reference sequence). The CDR3 covers 13 residues. CDR3 protein: CASSMAETYEQYF. CDR3 bases: TGTGCCAGTAGTATGGCCGAGACCTACGAGCAGTACTTC.

This sequence joins TRBV19 and TRBJ1-1; possibly TRBD1 for D (5 bases). The V end was cut by 3 bases, the J end by 0 bases, with 14 bases between. The CDR3 extends over 16 amino acids. From germline, CDR1 is LNHDA and CDR2 SQIVND (reference sequence). CDR3 sequence: CASSIKGRTMNTEAFF. Here the CDR3 DNA reads TGTGCCAGTAGTATCAAGGGACGTACTATGAACACTGAAGCTTTCTTT.

This chain uses TRBV10-3 with TRBJ2-5, with a tentative D call TRBD2 (6 bases). Looked up from germline, CDR1 is ENHRY and CDR2 is SYGVKD. Trimming pared 11 bases from V and 5 bases from J, leaving 15 bases between. CDR3 length equals 12 residues. CDR3 in DNA: TGTGCCTCGGGAGAACCAAAGGAGACCCAGTACTTC. It codes for CASGEPKETQYF.

The chain employs TRBV5-1 and TRBJ2-1; TRBD2 aligns across 8 bases. Per germline, CDR1 SGHRS and CDR2 YFSETQ. The CDR3 loop spans 15 amino acids. Trimming took 6 bases from V and 7 from J; bases not matched to a gene: 12. CDR3 DNA: TGCGCCAGCACCCCAGCGGGAGCGGTGGGTAATGAGCAGTTCTTC. Encoded protein: CASTPAGAVGNEQFF.

The rearrangement uses TRBV7-2 and TRBJ1-2, with D unresolved. The CDR3 has 16 amino acids. CDR1 is SGHTA and CDR2 is FQGNSA in the germline V gene. Trimming removed 5 bases at V and 6 bases at J, with 22 bases between. CDR3 DNA: TGTGCCAGCAGCCCCGCGCTTGCCCCGAGCAATGATGGCTACACCTTC. It specifies CASSPALAPSNDGYTF.

V usage is TRBV6-5 and J usage is TRBJ1-3, with a tentative D call TRBD1 (6 bases). The CDR3 loop spans 14 amino acids. CDR1 is MNHEY, CDR2 SVGAGI, per germline. V lost 6 bases to trimming and J lost 9 bases, with 18 bases between them. CDR3 sequence: CASRTGSPGGTIYF. CDR3 nucleotide sequence: TGTGCCAGCAGGACAGGTTCCCCCGGGGGCACCATATATTTT.

V usage is TRBV2 and J usage is TRBJ2-1; D possibly matches TRBD1 or TRBD2 (5 bases each). Trimming left V 5 bases short and J 12 bases short, with 23 bases between. This CDR3 spans 15 amino acids. Germline values: CDR1 SNHLY, CDR2 FYNNEI. This CDR3 reads CASSPPGTIGRRQFF. CDR3 in DNA: TGTGCCAGCAGTCCACCCGGGACCATAGGCCGCCGGCAGTTCTTC.

The genes are TRBV28 and TRBJ2-7; D ambiguous. This CDR3 is built from 12 residues. V shed 2 bases and J shed 3 bases, with 5 bases lying between them. Germline values: CDR1 MDHEN, CDR2 SYDVKM. The CDR3 coding sequence is TGTGCCAGCAGTTTAGGGGACTACGAGCAGTACTTC. Protein sequence: CASSLGDYEQYF.

The CDR3 reads CASSPTGPSSGNTIYF. The CDR3 DNA follows: TGTGCCAGCAGCCCCACCGGACCGAGCTCTGGAAACACCATATATTTT. The chain is built from TRBV7-2 and TRBJ1-3, with no clear D. The CDR3 totals 16 residues. The V and J ends lost 5 bases and 0 bases respectively, with 14 bases between them. Germline CDR1 SGHTA, CDR2 FQGNSA.

This sequence joins TRBV15 and TRBJ2-1, with 7 bases fitting TRBD1. Germline V gene data show CDR1 as LNHNV and CDR2 as YYDKDF (reference sequence). V was clipped by 1 base and J by 4 bases; unmatched bases: 10. This CDR3 comprises 17 residues. The CDR3 nucleotides read TGTGCCACCAGCAGAGCGGGGTACAGGGGCTATTACAATGAGCAGTTCTTC. Protein product: CATSRAGYRGYYNEQFF.

This clone was picked up a small number of times. The J gene is TRBJ1-5, the V gene TRBV6-1; D unresolved. V lost 2 bases and J lost 2, with 1 base in between. The CDR3 consists of 12 residues. CDR1 is MNHNS, CDR2 SASEGT, per germline. CDR3 sequence: CASSERNQPQHF. CDR3 sequence (DNA): TGTGCCAGCAGTGAACGCAATCAGCCCCAGCATTTT.